This T cell receptor beta chain was captured in a study of graft-versus-host responses after intestinal transplantation. Study at large: Every one of the recipients received anti-thymocyte globulin induction and afterwards took tacrolimus and steroids for about 3 years.

Concerning this clone: The target antigen is unknown.

Profiled with immunoSEQ multiplex PCR; TCRdb holds only in-frame clones, not every one. Of 84,000 or so clones in the sample, roughly 90% were seen once. This TCR was recovered from a human donor who received an intestinal transplant. Sample: unstimulated CD4+ T cells sorted from spleen or lymph node cells, taken before intestinal transplant.

DNA of the CDR3: TGTGGCATCGGCAGCAGGATAACACAAAGGCGGGCCAACGTCCTGACTTTC. Its translation: CGIGSRITQRRANVLTF. The chain joins TRBV8-2 to TRBJ2-6; the table's TRBD1 call for D was not verified on the DNA. TRBV8-2 is an annotated pseudogene. The CDR3 loop spans 17 amino acids.